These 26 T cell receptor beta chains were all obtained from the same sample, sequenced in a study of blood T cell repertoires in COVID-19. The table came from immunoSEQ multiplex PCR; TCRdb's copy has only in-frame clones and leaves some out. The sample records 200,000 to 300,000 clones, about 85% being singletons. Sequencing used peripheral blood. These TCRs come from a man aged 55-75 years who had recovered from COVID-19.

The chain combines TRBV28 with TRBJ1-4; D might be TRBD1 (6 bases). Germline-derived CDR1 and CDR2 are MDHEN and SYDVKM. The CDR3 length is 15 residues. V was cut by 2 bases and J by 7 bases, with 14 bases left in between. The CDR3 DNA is TGTGCCAGCAGTTTAGCAGGGGACCGGGTTGAAAAACTGTTTTTT. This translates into CASSLAGDRVEKLFF.

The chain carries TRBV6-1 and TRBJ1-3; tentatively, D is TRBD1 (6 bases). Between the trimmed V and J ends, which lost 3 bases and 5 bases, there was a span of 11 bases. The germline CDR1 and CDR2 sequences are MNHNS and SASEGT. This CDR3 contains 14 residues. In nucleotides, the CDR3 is TGTGCCAGCAGTGACACAGGGAAGAGAAACACCATATATTTT. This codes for CASSDTGKRNTIYF.

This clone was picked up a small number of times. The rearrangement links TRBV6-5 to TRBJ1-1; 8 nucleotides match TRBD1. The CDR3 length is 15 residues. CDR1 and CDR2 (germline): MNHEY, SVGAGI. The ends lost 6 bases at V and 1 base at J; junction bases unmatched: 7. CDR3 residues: CASSDFGTGNTEAFF. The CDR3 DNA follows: TGTGCCAGCAGCGACTTTGGGACAGGGAACACTGAAGCTTTCTTT.

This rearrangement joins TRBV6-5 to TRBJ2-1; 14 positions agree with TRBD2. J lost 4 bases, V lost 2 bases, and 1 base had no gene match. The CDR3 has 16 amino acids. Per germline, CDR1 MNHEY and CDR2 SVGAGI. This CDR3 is CASSYRTSGRYNEQFF. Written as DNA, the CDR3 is TGTGCCAGCAGTTACCGGACTAGCGGGAGGTACAATGAGCAGTTCTTC.

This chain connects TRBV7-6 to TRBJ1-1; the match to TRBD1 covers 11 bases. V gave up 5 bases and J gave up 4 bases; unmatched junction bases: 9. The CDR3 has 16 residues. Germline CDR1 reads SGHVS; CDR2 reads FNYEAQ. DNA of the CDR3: TGTGCCAGCAGCCCATACCCGGGACAGGGGGGCACTGAAGCTTTCTTT. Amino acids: CASSPYPGQGGTEAFF. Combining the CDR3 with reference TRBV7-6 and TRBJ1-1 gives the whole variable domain GAGVSQSPRYKVTKRGQDVALRCDPISGHVSLYWYRQALGQGPEFLTYFNYEAQQDKSGLPNDRFSAERPEGSISTLTIQRTEQRDSAMYRCASSPYPGQGGTEAFFGQGTRLTVV.

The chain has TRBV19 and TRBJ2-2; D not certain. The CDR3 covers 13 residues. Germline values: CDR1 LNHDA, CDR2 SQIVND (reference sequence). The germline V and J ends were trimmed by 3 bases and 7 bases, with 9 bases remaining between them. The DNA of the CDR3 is TGTGCCAGTAGTATGAGGAGCGTCGGGGAGCTGTTTTTT. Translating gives CASSMRSVGELFF.

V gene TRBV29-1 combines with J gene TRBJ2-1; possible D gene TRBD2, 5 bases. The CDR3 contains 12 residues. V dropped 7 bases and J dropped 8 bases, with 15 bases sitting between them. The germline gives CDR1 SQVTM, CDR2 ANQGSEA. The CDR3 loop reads CSADHGVDEQFF. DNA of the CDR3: TGCAGCGCTGACCACGGGGTGGATGAGCAGTTCTTC.

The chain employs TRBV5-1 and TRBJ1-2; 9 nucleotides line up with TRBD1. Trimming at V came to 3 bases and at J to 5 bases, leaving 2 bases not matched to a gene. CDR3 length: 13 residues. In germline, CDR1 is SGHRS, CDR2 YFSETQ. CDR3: CASSSGQGYGYTF. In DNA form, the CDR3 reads TGCGCCAGCAGCTCCGGACAGGGGTATGGCTACACCTTC.

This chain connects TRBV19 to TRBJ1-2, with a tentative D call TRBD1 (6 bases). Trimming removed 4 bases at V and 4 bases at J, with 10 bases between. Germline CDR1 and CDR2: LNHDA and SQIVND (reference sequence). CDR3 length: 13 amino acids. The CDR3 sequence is CASSTRDTYGYTF. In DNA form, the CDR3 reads TGTGCCAGTAGTACACGGGACACCTATGGCTACACCTTC. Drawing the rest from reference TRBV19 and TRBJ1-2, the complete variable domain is DGGITQSPKYLFRKEGQNVTLSCEQNLNHDAMYWYRQDPGQGLRLIYYSQIVNDFQKGDIAEGYSVSREKKESFPLTVTSAQKNPTAFYLCASSTRDTYGYTFGSGTRLTVV.

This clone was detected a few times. The CDR3 DNA reads as TGTGCCAGCAGCTTAGAGGCAGGGTCAGATACGCAGTATTTT. This gives the protein CASSLEAGSDTQYF. The V call is TRBV7-9, the J call TRBJ2-3; TRBD1 is a possible D gene (5 bases). From germline, CDR1 is SEHNR and CDR2 FQNEAQ (reference sequence). This CDR3 comprises 14 residues. V was pared by 1 base and J by 4 bases, with 9 bases between. The full variable domain, with the rest looked up from reference TRBV7-9 and TRBJ2-3, is DTGVSQNPRHKITKRGQNVTFRCDPISEHNRLYWYRQTLGQGPEFLTYFQNEAQLEKSRLLSDRFSAERPKGSFSTLEIQRTEQGDSAMYLCASSLEAGSDTQYFGPGTRLTVL.

The CDR3 DNA reads TGTGCCAGCAGCCAAGGGGGACAGGGTGGTGAGCAGTTCTTC. This codes for CASSQGGQGGEQFF. J is TRBJ2-1 and V is TRBV3-1 (or the pseudogene TRBV3-2), with 9 bases fitting TRBD1. The CDR3 has 14 amino acids. Trimming took 1 base from V and 9 from J; bases not matched to a gene: 4. Germline lookup yields CDR1 LGHDT and CDR2 YNNKEL (reference sequence).

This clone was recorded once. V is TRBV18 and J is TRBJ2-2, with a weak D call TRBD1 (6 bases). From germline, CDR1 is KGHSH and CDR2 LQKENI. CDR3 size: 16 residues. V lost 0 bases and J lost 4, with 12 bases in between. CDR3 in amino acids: CASSPPEAGVTGELFF. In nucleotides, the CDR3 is TGTGCCAGCTCACCACCGGAAGCAGGGGTCACCGGGGAGCTGTTTTTT.

As DNA, the CDR3 is TGTGCCAGCAGCTTAGTTGAGGTGGCGCAGTATTTT. Protein sequence: CASSLVEVAQYF. This rearrangement joins TRBV7-9 to TRBJ2-3; D is uncertain. The CDR3 runs 12 residues. Per the germline V gene, CDR1 is SEHNR and CDR2 is FQNEAQ (reference sequence). The ends were cut back, 1 base at V and 10 bases at J, with 9 bases in the middle.

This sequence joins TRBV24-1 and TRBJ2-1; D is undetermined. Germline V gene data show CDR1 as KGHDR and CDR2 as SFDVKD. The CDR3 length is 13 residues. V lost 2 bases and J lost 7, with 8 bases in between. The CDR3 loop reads CATSDSIRNEQFF. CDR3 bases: TGTGCCACCAGTGATTCGATCAGAAATGAGCAGTTCTTC.

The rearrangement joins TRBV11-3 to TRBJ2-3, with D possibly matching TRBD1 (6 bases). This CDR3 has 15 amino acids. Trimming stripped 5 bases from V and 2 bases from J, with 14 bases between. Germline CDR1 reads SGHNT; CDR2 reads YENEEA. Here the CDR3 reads CASSAPGHYTDTQYF. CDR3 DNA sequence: TGTGCCAGCAGCGCCCCGGGACATTACACAGATACGCAGTATTTT.

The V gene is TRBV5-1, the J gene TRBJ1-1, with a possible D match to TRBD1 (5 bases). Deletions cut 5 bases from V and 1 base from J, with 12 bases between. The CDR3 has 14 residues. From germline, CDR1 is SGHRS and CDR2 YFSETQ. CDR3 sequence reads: CASSQGSGNTEAFF. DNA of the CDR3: TGCGCCAGCAGTCAGGGCTCAGGGAACACTGAAGCTTTCTTT.

This chain's CDR3 is CASSFSASLNNEQFF. The DNA for the CDR3 is TGTGCCAGCAGCTTTAGTGCTAGCCTTAACAATGAGCAGTTCTTC. The chain joins TRBV7-6 to TRBJ2-1; D possibly corresponds to TRBD2 (5 bases). Germline assignment: CDR1 SGHVS and CDR2 FNYEAQ. This CDR3 is built from 15 residues. Trimming shortened V by 3 bases and J by 5 bases, and 14 bases separated the two germline ends.

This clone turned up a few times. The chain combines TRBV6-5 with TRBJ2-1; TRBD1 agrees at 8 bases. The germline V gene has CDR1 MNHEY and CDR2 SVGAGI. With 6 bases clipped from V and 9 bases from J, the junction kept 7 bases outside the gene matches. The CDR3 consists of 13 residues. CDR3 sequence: CASRGTGAGEQFF. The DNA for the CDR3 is TGTGCCAGCAGAGGGACAGGAGCGGGTGAGCAGTTCTTC.

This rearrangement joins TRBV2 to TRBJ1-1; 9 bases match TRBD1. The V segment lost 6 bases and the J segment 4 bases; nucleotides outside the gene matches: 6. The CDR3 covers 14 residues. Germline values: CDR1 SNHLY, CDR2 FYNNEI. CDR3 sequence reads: CASRAGQGSTEAFF. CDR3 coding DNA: TGTGCCAGCAGGGCGGGACAGGGTTCCACTGAAGCTTTCTTT.

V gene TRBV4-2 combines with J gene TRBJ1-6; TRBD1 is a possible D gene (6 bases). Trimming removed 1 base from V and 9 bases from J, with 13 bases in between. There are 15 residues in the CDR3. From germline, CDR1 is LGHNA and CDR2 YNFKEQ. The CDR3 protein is CASSQVDRGLSPLHF. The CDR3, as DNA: TGTGCCAGCAGCCAAGTGGACAGAGGTCTTTCACCCCTCCACTTT.

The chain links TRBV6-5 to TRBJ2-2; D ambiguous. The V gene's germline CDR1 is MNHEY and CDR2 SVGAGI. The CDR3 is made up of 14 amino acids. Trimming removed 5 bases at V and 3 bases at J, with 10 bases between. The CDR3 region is CASSNTWYTGELFF. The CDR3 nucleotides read TGTGCCAGCAGTAACACATGGTACACCGGGGAGCTGTTTTTT.

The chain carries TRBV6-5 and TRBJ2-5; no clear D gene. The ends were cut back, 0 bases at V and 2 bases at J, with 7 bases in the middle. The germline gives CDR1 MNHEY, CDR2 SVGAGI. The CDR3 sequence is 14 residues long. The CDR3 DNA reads TGTGCCAGCAGTTACTCATCGCGGCAAGAGACCCAGTACTTC. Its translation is CASSYSSRQETQYF.

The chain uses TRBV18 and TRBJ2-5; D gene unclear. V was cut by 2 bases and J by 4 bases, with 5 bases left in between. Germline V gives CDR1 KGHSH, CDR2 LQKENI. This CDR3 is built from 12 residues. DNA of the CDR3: TGTGCCAGCTCACCAAATCGAGAGACCCAGTACTTC. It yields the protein CASSPNRETQYF.

CDR3 region: CASSQIILAGKYTDTQYF. Here the CDR3 DNA reads TGCGCCAGCAGCCAAATCATCTTAGCGGGGAAATACACAGATACGCAGTATTTT. V usage is TRBV5-1 and J usage is TRBJ2-3, with 8 bases lining up with TRBD2. The CDR3 length is 18 residues. Germline trimming cut 4 bases from V and 2 bases from J; bases unmatched to any gene: 15. The V gene's germline CDR1 is SGHRS and CDR2 YFSETQ.

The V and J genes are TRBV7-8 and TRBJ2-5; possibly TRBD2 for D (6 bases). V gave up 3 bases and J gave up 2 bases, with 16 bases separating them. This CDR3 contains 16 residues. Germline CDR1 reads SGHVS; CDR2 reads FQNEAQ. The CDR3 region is CASSFTWEALQETQYF. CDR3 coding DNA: TGTGCCAGCAGCTTCACCTGGGAGGCACTGCAAGAGACCCAGTACTTC.

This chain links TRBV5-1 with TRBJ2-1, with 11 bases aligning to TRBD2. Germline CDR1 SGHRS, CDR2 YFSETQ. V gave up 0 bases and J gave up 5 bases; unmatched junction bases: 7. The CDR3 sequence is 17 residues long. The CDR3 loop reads CASSLVGSGGAHNEQFF. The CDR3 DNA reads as TGCGCCAGCAGCTTGGTGGGTAGCGGGGGGGCCCACAATGAGCAGTTCTTC.